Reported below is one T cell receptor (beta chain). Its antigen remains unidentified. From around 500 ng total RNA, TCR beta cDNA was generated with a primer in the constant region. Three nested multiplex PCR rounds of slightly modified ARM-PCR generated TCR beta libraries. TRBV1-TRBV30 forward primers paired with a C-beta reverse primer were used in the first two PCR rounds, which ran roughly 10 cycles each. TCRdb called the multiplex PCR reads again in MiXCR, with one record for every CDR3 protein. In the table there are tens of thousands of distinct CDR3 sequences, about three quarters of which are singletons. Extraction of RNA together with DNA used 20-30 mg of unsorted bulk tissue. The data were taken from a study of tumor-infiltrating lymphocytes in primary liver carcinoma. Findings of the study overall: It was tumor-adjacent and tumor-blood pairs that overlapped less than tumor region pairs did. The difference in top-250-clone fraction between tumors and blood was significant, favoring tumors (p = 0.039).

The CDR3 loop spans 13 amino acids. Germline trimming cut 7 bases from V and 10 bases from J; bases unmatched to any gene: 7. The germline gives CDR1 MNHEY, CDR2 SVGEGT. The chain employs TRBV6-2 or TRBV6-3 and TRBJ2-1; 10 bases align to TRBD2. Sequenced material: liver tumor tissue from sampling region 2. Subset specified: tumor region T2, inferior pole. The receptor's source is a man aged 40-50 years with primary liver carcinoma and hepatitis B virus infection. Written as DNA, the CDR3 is TGTGCCAGCAAGGGAAGCGGGAGGGTAGAGCAGTTCTTC. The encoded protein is CASKGSGRVEQFF.